Reported below is one T cell receptor (beta chain). Its matching antigen is unknown. For repertoire sequencing, the TCR beta CDR3 regions were amplified from RNA transcripts. First-round RT-PCR used HTBI primers; second-round multiplex PCR followed. One entry per CDR3 protein results from TCRdb running MiXCR on the multiplex PCR reads. The sample yields 620,000 or so distinct CDR3 sequences, 20% to 25% seen once. Germline V CDR1 and CDR2: MNHEY, SVGEGT. The CDR3 runs to 16 residues. The V end lost 0 bases, the J end lost 5 bases, and 16 bases lay between the germline ends. Absence of ophthalmopathy within 18 months of follow-up defined stable hyperthyroidism. The sample comes from a study of Graves' ophthalmopathy and Graves' hyperthyroidism. Across the whole study: Before any treatment, peripheral blood was taken at the initial diagnosis.

General study points: Built on 13 signatures, a model told ophthalmopathy apart from stable hyperthyroidism with around 90% sensitivity and around 80% specificity.

What was sequenced was peripheral blood. This clonotype originated in a woman aged 18-30 years with stable Graves' hyperthyroidism. Some clones in this sample may be carry-over from other donors' samples. J is TRBJ2-5 and V is TRBV6-2 or TRBV6-3; maybe TRBD1 (6 bases). CDR3 in amino acids: CASSYSRPTGRETQYF. CDR3 nucleotide sequence: TGTGCCAGCAGTTACTCCCGCCCGACAGGCAGGGAGACCCAGTACTTC.